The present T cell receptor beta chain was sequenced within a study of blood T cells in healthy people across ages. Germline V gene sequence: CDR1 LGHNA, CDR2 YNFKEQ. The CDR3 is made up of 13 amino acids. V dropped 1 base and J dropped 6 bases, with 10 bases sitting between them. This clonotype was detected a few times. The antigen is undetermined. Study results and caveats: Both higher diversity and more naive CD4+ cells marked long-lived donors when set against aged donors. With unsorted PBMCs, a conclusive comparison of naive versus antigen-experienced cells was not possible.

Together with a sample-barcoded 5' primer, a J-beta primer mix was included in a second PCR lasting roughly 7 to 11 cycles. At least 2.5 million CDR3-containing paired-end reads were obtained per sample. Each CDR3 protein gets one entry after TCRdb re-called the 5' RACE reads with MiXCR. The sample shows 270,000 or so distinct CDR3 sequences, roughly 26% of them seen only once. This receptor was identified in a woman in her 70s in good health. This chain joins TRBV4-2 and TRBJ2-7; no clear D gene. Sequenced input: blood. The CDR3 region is CASSQAGPSEQYF. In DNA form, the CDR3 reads TGTGCCAGCAGCCAAGCGGGTCCCAGCGAGCAGTACTTC.